The 25 T cell receptor beta chains in this list originate from one sample, sequenced in a study of beta chain features in type 1 diabetes. The sequenced template was cDNA made from the entire isolated RNA. The table came from immunoSEQ multiplex PCR; TCRdb's copy has only in-frame clones and leaves some out. The sample holds 500,000 to 700,000 clones, 15% seen once. The material sequenced was naive CD4+ T cells from blood. These receptors were obtained from a man in his late teens or twenties in good health.

This clone showed up just a few times. This chain joins TRBV6-5 and TRBJ2-5; 8 bases line up with TRBD2. Germline assignment: CDR1 MNHEY and CDR2 SVGAGI. CDR3 length equals 13 residues. Germline trimming cut 7 bases from V and 4 bases from J; bases unmatched to any gene: 5. The CDR3 spells CASKIAGSETQYF. The CDR3 DNA reads TGTGCCAGCAAGATAGCGGGATCAGAGACCCAGTACTTC.

The sample holds a few counts of this clone. This chain connects TRBV9 to TRBJ1-2; TRBD1 might be the D (6 bases). CDR1 and CDR2 from the germline V gene are SGDLS and YYNGEE. The V end was cut by 0 bases, the J end by 8 bases, with 11 bases between. The CDR3 sequence is 13 residues long. Written as DNA, the CDR3 is TGTGCCAGCAGCGTAGAAGGGGGTTTCGGCTACACCTTC. It is translated as CASSVEGGFGYTF.

In its sample, this clone was seen a few times. The chain carries TRBV10-3 and TRBJ2-1; the match to TRBD2 covers 9 bases. The CDR3 is 12 amino acids. Per germline, CDR1 ENHRY and CDR2 SYGVKD. The ends lost 1 base at V and 15 bases at J; junction bases unmatched: 4. The CDR3 is CAISEYTSGRFF. CDR3 coding DNA: TGTGCCATCAGTGAGTACACTAGCGGGCGGTTCTTC.

The chain links TRBV15 to TRBJ1-3; D is unresolved. Germline CDR1 reads LNHNV; CDR2 reads YYDKDF (reference sequence). Between the trimmed V and J ends, which lost 1 base and 7 bases, there was a span of 14 bases. The length of the CDR3 is 15 residues. The CDR3 loop reads CATSRVGVNGNTIYF. DNA of the CDR3: TGTGCCACCAGCAGAGTAGGAGTGAATGGGAACACCATATATTTT.

This chain connects TRBV5-4 to TRBJ1-1; D not certain. The CDR3 consists of 15 residues. Per germline, CDR1 SGHNT and CDR2 YYREEE (reference sequence). Trimming left V 3 bases short and J 3 bases short, with 15 bases between. The CDR3 is CASSSPYLRDTEAFF. The CDR3 nucleotides are TGTGCCAGCAGCTCCCCCTATTTGCGGGACACTGAAGCTTTCTTT.

The rearrangement uses TRBV10-1 and TRBJ1-1; D is ambiguous. Germline loops: CDR1 WNHNN, CDR2 SYGVQD (reference sequence). The V gene lost 8 bases and the J gene lost 4 bases, with 8 bases spanning the gap. This CDR3 has 11 residues. The CDR3: CASGAATEAFF. The CDR3 DNA is TGCGCCAGCGGAGCCGCCACTGAAGCTTTCTTT.

This clone has just a few counts. The chain couples TRBV14 to TRBJ2-1; D is tentatively TRBD1 or TRBD2 (6 bases each). CDR1 and CDR2 from the germline V gene are SGHDN and FVKESK. This CDR3 has 17 amino acids. The V gene lost 0 bases and the J gene lost 13 bases, with 25 bases spanning the gap. Written as DNA, the CDR3 is TGTGCCAGCAGCCAAGATTGGGGGCTAGCCCCACCGCGGGGACAGTTCTTC. Translating gives CASSQDWGLAPPRGQFF.

In this sample, this clone turned up a few times. The sample carries other DNA sequences with the same CDR3. J is TRBJ1-1 and V is TRBV28; D unresolved. CDR1 is MDHEN and CDR2 is SYDVKM in the germline V gene. This CDR3 contains 13 residues. V lost 3 bases, J lost 1 base, and 6 bases lay in between. This CDR3 is CASSLPGNTEAFF. The CDR3 DNA reads as TGTGCCAGCAGTTTGCCCGGGAACACTGAAGCTTTCTTT.

This clone was seen more than once but under ten times. The chain couples TRBV5-4 to TRBJ2-2; perhaps TRBD2 as D (5 bases). Trimming pared 4 bases from V and 7 bases from J, leaving 11 bases between. Germline CDR1 and CDR2: SGHNT and YYREEE (reference sequence). The CDR3 consists of 13 residues. CDR3 region: CASSESSNGELFF. CDR3 DNA sequence: TGTGCCAGCAGCGAGTCTAGCAACGGGGAGCTGTTTTTT.

The chain uses TRBV30 and TRBJ1-6; weak D call: TRBD1 (5 bases). Trimming shortened V by 0 bases and J by 6 bases, and 12 bases separated the two germline ends. Germline CDR1 reads GTSNPN; CDR2 reads SVGIG (reference sequence). There are 15 residues in the CDR3. DNA for the CDR3: TGTGCCTGGAGTGTTCCGGGGACGTCTAATTCACCCCTCCACTTT. Protein: CAWSVPGTSNSPLHF.

The chain is built from TRBV28 and TRBJ1-1; TRBD1 aligns across 9 bases. J gave up 4 bases and V 10 bases, and 4 bases lay outside the gene matches. Germline V lookup: CDR1 MDHEN, CDR2 SYDVKM. The length of the CDR3 is 12 residues. The CDR3 nucleotides are TGTGCCACCCGGACAGGGGTCACTGAAGCTTTCTTT. Translation: CATRTGVTEAFF.

A word on this clone: Compared with germline, one end of the junction differs, possibly owing to a read error. J is TRBJ2-7 and V is TRBV4-2, with D hard to call. Germline values: CDR1 LGHNA, CDR2 YNFKEQ. The CDR3 is 16 residues long. As DNA, the CDR3 is TGTGCCAGCAGCAAAGACGGAGTAGCTGGGCGCTACGAGCAGTACTTC. This translates into CASSKDGVAGRYEQYF.

Only a few counts were recorded for this clone. Germline is not matched at one junction end, which may reflect a read error. DNA of the CDR3: TGTGCCAGCACCATAGGAGCGTCGAAGACCGGGGAGCTGTTTTTT. Encoded protein: CASTIGASKTGELFF. The V call is TRBV9, the J call TRBJ2-2; D uncertain. The CDR3 runs to 15 residues. Looked up from germline, CDR1 is SGDLS and CDR2 is YYNGEE.

This clone was seen a few times. The chain employs TRBV14 and TRBJ1-2, with TRBD1 identical over 9 bases. CDR1 and CDR2 (germline): SGHDN, FVKESK. There are 13 residues in the CDR3. V trimming: 3 bases; J trimming: 7 bases; junction bases outside the gene matches: 3. The CDR3 bases are TGTGCCAGCAGCCACCGGACAGGGGCTGGCTACACCTTC. It is translated as CASSHRTGAGYTF.

The chain is built from TRBV4-3 and TRBJ2-5, with TRBD2 identical over 8 bases. Germline assignment: CDR1 LGHNA and CDR2 YSLEER. There are 14 residues in the CDR3. V was pared by 1 base and J by 8 bases, with 6 bases of the junction left unmatched. CDR3 DNA: TGCGCCAGCAGCCAAGGACGAGCGGGAGTAACCCAGTACTTC. Protein product: CASSQGRAGVTQYF.

The rearrangement links TRBV6-5 to TRBJ2-1; 12 bases line up with TRBD1. CDR1 MNHEY and CDR2 SVGAGI come from the germline V gene. V dropped 2 bases and J dropped 9; count of bases not matched to a gene: 8. This CDR3 comprises 16 residues. The CDR3 here is CASSYLGQGAISEQFF. CDR3 in DNA: TGTGCCAGCAGTTACCTGGGACAGGGGGCTATTAGTGAGCAGTTCTTC.

The chain is built from TRBV9 and TRBJ1-1; D possibly corresponds to TRBD1 (5 bases). CDR3 length: 14 residues. The germline CDR1 and CDR2 sequences are SGDLS and YYNGEE. V lost 3 bases, J lost 1 base, and 10 bases lay in between. The DNA for the CDR3 is TGTGCCAGCAGCGAGTCAGGGCAGAACACTGAAGCTTTCTTT. Protein sequence: CASSESGQNTEAFF.

This clone was seen more than once but under ten times. The chain links TRBV14 to TRBJ1-4, with D perhaps TRBD1 (5 bases). Germline V lookup: CDR1 SGHDN, CDR2 FVKESK. This CDR3 region has 15 residues. V was cut by 1 base and J by 5 bases, with 11 bases left in between. The CDR3 is CASSQGGPGNEKLFF. The CDR3 DNA is TGTGCCAGCAGCCAAGGGGGACCGGGGAATGAAAAACTGTTTTTT.

This clone was found a few times. The chain links TRBV5-4 to TRBJ2-5; the D gene is possibly TRBD2 (6 bases). The CDR3 covers 13 residues. The germline V gene has CDR1 SGHNT and CDR2 YYREEE (reference sequence). Trimming removed 4 bases at V and 4 bases at J, with 11 bases between. The CDR3 loop is CASSGGTAETQYF. For the CDR3, the DNA is TGTGCCAGCAGCGGCGGGACTGCAGAGACCCAGTACTTC.

This chain links TRBV18 with TRBJ1-2, with a tentative D call TRBD1 (5 bases). Germline V gene sequence: CDR1 KGHSH, CDR2 LQKENI. V lost 8 bases to trimming and J lost 4 bases, with 14 bases between them. The CDR3 sequence is 13 residues long. For the CDR3, the DNA is TGTGCCAGCCTTCCAGGGCAGCCCTATGGCTACACCTTC. Its translation: CASLPGQPYGYTF.

V usage is TRBV10-3 and J usage is TRBJ1-1, with 7 bases lining up with TRBD1. The germline CDR1 and CDR2 sequences are ENHRY and SYGVKD. The V and J ends lost 5 bases and 6 bases, in that order; junction bases with no gene match: 3. CDR3 length: 12 amino acids. CDR3 coding DNA: TGTGCCATCAGTCCGACAGGGCCTGAAGCTTTCTTT. This translates into CAISPTGPEAFF.

V usage is TRBV27 and J usage is TRBJ1-2; 7 nucleotides agree with TRBD1. CDR1 and CDR2 from the germline V gene are MNHEY and SMNVEV (reference sequence). J lost 4 bases, V lost 6 bases, and 11 bases had no gene match. CDR3 size: 15 residues. Here the CDR3 reads CASSLDRDSIYGYTF. The CDR3 DNA reads TGTGCCAGCAGCCTAGACAGGGACTCGATCTATGGCTACACCTTC.

This clone was seen only a few times. The CDR3 spells CASSLRGDTQYF. The CDR3 DNA follows: TGTGCCAGCAGTTTAAGGGGGGATACGCAGTATTTT. The rearrangement joins TRBV28 to TRBJ2-3; perhaps TRBD1 as D (6 bases). Germline V gives CDR1 MDHEN, CDR2 SYDVKM. This CDR3 is built from 12 residues. V was trimmed by 2 bases and J by 6 bases, leaving 6 bases between them.

This clone was counted a few times. The J gene is TRBJ1-2, the V gene TRBV6-1; 9 positions agree with TRBD1. V trimming: 6 bases; J trimming: 7 bases; junction bases outside the gene matches: 9. The germline CDR1 and CDR2 sequences are MNHNS and SASEGT. The CDR3 spans 14 residues. Written as DNA, the CDR3 is TGTGCCAGCAGCGCGGACAGGGGCCCTGGTGGCTACACCTTC. This codes for CASSADRGPGGYTF.

This clone was recorded at least ten times. The rearrangement links TRBV21-1 to TRBJ2-7; the table's D call, TRBD1, has no DNA check behind it. TRBV21-1 is designated a pseudogene. The CDR3 has 14 residues. CDR3 in DNA: TGTGCCAGCCCATCAGGGGGCTTGTCCTACGAGCAGTACTTC. Translation: CASPSGGLSYEQYF.